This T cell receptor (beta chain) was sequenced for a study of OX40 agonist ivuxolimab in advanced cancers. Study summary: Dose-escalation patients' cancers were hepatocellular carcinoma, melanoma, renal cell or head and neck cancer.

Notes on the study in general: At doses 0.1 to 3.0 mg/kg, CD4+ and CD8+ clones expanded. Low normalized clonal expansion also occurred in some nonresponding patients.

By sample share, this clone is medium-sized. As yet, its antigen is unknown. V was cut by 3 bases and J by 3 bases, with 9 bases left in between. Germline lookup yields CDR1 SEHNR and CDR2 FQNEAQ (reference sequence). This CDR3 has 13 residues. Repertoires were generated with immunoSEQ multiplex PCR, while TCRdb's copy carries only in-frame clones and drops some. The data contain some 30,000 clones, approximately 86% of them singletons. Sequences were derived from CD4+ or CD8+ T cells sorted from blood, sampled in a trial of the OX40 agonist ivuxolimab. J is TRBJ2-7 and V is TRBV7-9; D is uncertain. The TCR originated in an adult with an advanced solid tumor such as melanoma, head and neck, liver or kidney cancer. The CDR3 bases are TGTGCCAGCAGCTTCCCCGGGTTCTACGAGCAGTACTTC. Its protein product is CASSFPGFYEQYF. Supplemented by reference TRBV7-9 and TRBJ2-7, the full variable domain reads DTGVSQNPRHKITKRGQNVTFRCDPISEHNRLYWYRQTLGQGPEFLTYFQNEAQLEKSRLLSDRFSAERPKGSFSTLEIQRTEQGDSAMYLCASSFPGFYEQYFGPGTRLTVT.